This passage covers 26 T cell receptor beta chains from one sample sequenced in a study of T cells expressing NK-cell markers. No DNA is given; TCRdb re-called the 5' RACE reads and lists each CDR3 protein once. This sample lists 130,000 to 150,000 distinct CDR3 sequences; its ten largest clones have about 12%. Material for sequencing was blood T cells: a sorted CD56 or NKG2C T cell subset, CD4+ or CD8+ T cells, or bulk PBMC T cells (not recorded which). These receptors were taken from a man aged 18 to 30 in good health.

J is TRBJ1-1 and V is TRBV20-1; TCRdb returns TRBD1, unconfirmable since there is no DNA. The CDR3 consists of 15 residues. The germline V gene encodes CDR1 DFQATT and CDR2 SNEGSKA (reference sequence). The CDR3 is CSASAVGQLNTEAFF.

The CDR3 reads CSVGQGAVLYGYTF. The genes are TRBV29-1 and TRBJ1-2; TCRdb selects TRBD1, and the lack of DNA leaves this call unchecked. Germline loops: CDR1 SQVTM, CDR2 ANQGSEA. CDR3 length equals 14 residues. The whole variable domain, remainder taken from reference TRBV29-1 and TRBJ1-2, is SAVISQKPSRDICQRGTSLTIQCQVDSQVTMMFWYRQQPGQSLTLIATANQGSEATYESGFVIDKFPISRPNLTFSTLTVSNMSPEDSSIYLCSVGQGAVLYGYTFGSGTRLTVV.

CDR3 amino acids: CASSLREGTETQYF. This chain connects TRBV28 to TRBJ2-5; the D call of TRBD1 rests on TCRdb alone, since no DNA is present to check it. The CDR3 has 14 amino acids. Germline loops: CDR1 MDHEN, CDR2 SYDVKM.

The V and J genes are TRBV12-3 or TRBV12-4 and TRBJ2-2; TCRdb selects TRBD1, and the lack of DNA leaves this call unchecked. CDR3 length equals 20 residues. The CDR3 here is CASTYHLGQGRRLVTGELFF.

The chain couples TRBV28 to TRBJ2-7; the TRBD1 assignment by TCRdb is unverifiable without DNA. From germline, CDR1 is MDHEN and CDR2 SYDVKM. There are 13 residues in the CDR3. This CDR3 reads CASLDMSSYEQYF.

CDR3 sequence reads: CASSQEEGGLGYTF. The V gene is TRBV3-1, the J gene TRBJ1-2. Germline V gene data show CDR1 as LGHDT and CDR2 as YNNKEL (reference sequence). The CDR3 contains 14 residues.

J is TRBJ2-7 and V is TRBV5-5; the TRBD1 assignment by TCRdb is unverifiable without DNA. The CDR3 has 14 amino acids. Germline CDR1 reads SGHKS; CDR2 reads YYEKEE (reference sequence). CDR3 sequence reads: CASSLAGEGYEQYF.

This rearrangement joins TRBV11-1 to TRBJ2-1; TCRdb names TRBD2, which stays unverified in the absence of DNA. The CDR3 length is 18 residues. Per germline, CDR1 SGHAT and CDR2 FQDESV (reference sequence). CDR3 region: CASSISGGLAGRHNEQFF.

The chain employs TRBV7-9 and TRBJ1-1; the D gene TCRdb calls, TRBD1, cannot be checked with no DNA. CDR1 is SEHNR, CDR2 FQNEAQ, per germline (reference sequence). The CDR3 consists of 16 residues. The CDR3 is CASSPGTGPLNTEAFF.

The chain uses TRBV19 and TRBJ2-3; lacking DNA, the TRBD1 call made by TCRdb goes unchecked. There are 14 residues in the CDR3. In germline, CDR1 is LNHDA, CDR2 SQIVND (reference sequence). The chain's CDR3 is CASSSPGPLDTQYF.

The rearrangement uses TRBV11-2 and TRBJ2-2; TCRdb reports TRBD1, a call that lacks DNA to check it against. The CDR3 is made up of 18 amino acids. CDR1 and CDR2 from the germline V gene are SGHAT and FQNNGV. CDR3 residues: CASSSRFGMGQHTGELFF.

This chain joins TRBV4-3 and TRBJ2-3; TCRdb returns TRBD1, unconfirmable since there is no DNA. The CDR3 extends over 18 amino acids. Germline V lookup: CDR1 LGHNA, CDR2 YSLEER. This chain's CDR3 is CASSQDVDGRGVLGTQYF.

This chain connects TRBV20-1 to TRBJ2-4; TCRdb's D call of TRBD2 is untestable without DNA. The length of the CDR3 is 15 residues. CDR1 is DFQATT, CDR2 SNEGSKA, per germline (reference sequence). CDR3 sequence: CSAPGGKGAKNIQYF.

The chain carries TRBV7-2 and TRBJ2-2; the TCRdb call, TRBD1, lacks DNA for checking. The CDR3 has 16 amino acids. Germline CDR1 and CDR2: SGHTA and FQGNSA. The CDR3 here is CASSLDLQGDTGELFF.

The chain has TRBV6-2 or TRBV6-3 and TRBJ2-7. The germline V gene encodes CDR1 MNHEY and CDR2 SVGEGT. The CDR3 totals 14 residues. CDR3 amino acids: CASSYEAETYEQYF.

This CDR3 is CASSIPQGANTEAFF. The rearrangement links TRBV2 to TRBJ1-1; the TCRdb call, TRBD1, lacks DNA for checking. Germline loops: CDR1 SNHLY, CDR2 FYNNEI. This CDR3 has 15 amino acids.

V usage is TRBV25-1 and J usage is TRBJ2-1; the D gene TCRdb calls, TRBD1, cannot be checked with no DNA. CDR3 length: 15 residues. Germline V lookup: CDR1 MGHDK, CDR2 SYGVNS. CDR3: CASSEGTGSYNEQFF.

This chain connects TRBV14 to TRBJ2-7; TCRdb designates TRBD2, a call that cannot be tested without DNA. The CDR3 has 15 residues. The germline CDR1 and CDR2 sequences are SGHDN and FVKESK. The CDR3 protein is CASSQGLAGPYEQYF.

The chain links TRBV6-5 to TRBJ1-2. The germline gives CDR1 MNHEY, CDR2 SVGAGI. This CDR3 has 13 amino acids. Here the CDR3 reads CASSYSPGGGYTF.

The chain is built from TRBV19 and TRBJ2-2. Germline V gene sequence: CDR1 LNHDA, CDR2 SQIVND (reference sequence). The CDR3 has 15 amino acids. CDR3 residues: CASSGEYMITGELFF.

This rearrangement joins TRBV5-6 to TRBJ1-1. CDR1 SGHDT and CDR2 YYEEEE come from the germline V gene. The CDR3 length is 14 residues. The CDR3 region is CASSQGHGNTEAFF.

The CDR3: CSYVPMEYNEQFF. The gene calls are TRBV29-1 and TRBJ2-1. The CDR3 spans 13 residues. CDR1 is SQVTM and CDR2 is ANQGSEA in the germline V gene.

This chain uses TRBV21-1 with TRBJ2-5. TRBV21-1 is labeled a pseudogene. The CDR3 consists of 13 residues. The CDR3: CASSKAFGETQYF.

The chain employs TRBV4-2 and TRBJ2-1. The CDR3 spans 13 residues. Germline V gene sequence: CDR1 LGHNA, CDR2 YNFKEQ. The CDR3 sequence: CASSQDQDNEQFF.

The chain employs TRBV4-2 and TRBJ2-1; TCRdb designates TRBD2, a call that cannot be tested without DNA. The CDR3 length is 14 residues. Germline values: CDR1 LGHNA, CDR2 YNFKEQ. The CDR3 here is CASSQGTVSNEQFF.

The CDR3 here is CATSRSGQHYNEQFF. J is TRBJ2-1 and V is TRBV15; TCRdb indicates TRBD1, and absent DNA this call remains unverified. The germline gives CDR1 LNHNV, CDR2 YYDKDF (reference sequence). This CDR3 has 15 residues.